Shown below are 6 T cell receptor beta chains from a single sample sequenced in a study of blood T cell repertoires in COVID-19. Sequenced by immunoSEQ multiplex PCR; TCRdb stores in-frame clones only, minus some. Of 250,000 or so clones in the sample, about 88% are singletons; the top ten hold 5.5% to 7.5%. The sequenced sample was peripheral blood. The receptors shown here come from a woman in her sixties or seventies with active or convalescent COVID-19.

This clone came up once. The rearrangement uses TRBV5-4 and TRBJ1-2; 10 bases map to TRBD1. J was trimmed by 8 bases and V by 2 bases; bases with no gene match: 9. Germline V gene data show CDR1 as SGHNT and CDR2 as YYREEE (reference sequence). This CDR3 is 15 amino acids long. In DNA form, the CDR3 reads TGTGCCAGCAGCTTCGGGACAGGGGTGGCAGGAGGCTACACCTTC. As protein: CASSFGTGVAGGYTF.

In its sample, this clone was seen once. This chain links TRBV12-3 or TRBV12-4 with TRBJ1-3; D ambiguous. V was cut by 7 bases and J by 6 bases, with 13 bases left in between. The CDR3 has 13 residues. The CDR3 region is CASTLEVINTIYF. The CDR3 nucleotides read TGTGCCAGCACCTTGGAGGTTATAAACACCATATATTTT.

V usage is TRBV14 and J usage is TRBJ1-6; D is perhaps TRBD1 (6 bases). V gave up 2 bases and J gave up 7 bases, with 12 bases separating them. Germline values: CDR1 SGHDN, CDR2 FVKESK. The CDR3 loop spans 15 amino acids. The CDR3, as DNA: TGTGCCAGCAGCCAAAACAGGGAGCGGAATTCACCCCTCCACTTT. It translates to CASSQNRERNSPLHF.

This clone came up a few times. V gene TRBV14 combines with J gene TRBJ1-2; the D is unclear. V was shortened by 1 base and J by 4 bases, with 16 bases between the two germline ends. This CDR3 spans 16 amino acids. Germline V gene sequence: CDR1 SGHDN, CDR2 FVKESK. This CDR3 is CASSQVLSTEGYGYTF. For the CDR3, the DNA is TGTGCCAGCAGCCAAGTTCTTTCCACCGAGGGCTATGGCTACACCTTC.

V is TRBV19 and J is TRBJ2-2, with a weak D call TRBD2 (6 bases). This CDR3 spans 16 amino acids. The V gene lost 3 bases and the J gene lost 4 bases, with 15 bases spanning the gap. CDR1 is LNHDA and CDR2 is SQIVND in the germline V gene (reference sequence). The CDR3 sequence is CASSIPGGLSTGELFF. DNA for the CDR3: TGTGCCAGTAGTATCCCCGGAGGGTTAAGCACCGGGGAGCTGTTTTTT.

The CDR3 loop reads CARPRGRAQPQHF. The CDR3 region has the DNA TGTGCCAGGCCCAGGGGTCGGGCCCAGCCCCAGCATTTT. The V call is TRBV21-1, the J call TRBJ1-5; the table's D call of TRBD1 was not tested on the DNA. TRBV21-1 is designated a pseudogene. The CDR3 spans 13 residues.